This T cell receptor (beta chain) was captured in a study of OX40 agonist ivuxolimab in advanced cancers. Germline V lookup: CDR1 MNHEY, CDR2 SMNVEV (reference sequence). J gave up 2 bases and V 5 bases, and 9 bases lay outside the gene matches. The CDR3 runs 15 residues. Sequencing was performed with immunoSEQ multiplex PCR; in TCRdb, only in-frame clones are kept and a portion is missing. The table lists about 37,000 clones, roughly 84% of them singletons. The V call is TRBV27, the J call TRBJ2-7; TRBD1 matches 7 bases. The sample here was CD4+ or CD8+ T cells sorted from blood, taken in a trial of the OX40 agonist ivuxolimab. The source of this sequence is an adult with an advanced solid tumor such as melanoma, head and neck, liver or kidney cancer. CDR3 bases: TGTGCCAGCAGTGCCGGGACAGCAGTCCCCTACGAGCAGTACTTC. It yields the protein CASSAGTAVPYEQYF.